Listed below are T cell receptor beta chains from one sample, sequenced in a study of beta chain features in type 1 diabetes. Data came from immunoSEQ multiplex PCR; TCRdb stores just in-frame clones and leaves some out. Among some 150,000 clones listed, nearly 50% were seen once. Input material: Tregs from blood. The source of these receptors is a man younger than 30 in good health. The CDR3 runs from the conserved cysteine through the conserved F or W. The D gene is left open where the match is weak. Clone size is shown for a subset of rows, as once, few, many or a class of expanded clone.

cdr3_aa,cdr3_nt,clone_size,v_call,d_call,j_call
CASSSQGDTEAFF,TGTGCCAGTAGTAGTCAAGGGGACACTGAAGCTTTCTTT,.,TRBV19,.,TRBJ1-1
CASSSLGLAVYEQYF,TGTGCCAGCAGTTCCCTTGGACTAGCGGTGTACGAGCAGTACTTC,.,TRBV6-1,TRBD2,TRBJ2-7
CASRGRQSRYVNTEAFF,TGTGCCAGTAGAGGTAGACAGTCTCGGTACGTGAACACTGAAGCTTTCTTT,.,TRBV19,.,TRBJ1-1
CASSRTGYTEAFF,TGCGCCAGCAGCCGAACAGGGTACACTGAAGCTTTCTTT,.,TRBV4-3,.,TRBJ1-1
CASSELGTADTQYF,TGTGCCAGCAGCGAGCTGGGCACCGCAGATACGCAGTATTTT,few,TRBV5-6,.,TRBJ2-3
CASSLSGTGGTGELFF,TGTGCCAGCAGTCTATCCGGGACAGGGGGCACCGGGGAGCTGTTTTTT,.,TRBV28,TRBD1,TRBJ2-2
CASSQGARADTQYF,TGCGCCAGCAGCCAGGGGGCTAGAGCAGATACGCAGTATTTT,few,TRBV4-1,.,TRBJ2-3
CASSLAGASGRVTETQYF,TGCGCCAGCAGCTTGGCCGGGGCTAGCGGGAGAGTCACTGAGACCCAGTACTTC,.,TRBV5-1,TRBD2,TRBJ2-5
CASSMQGAYEQYF,TGTGCCAGTAGTATGCAGGGGGCCTACGAGCAGTACTTC,few,TRBV19,TRBD1,TRBJ2-7
CAIRSGEMVYEQYF,TGTGCCATCAGATCAGGGGAAATGGTCTACGAGCAGTACTTC,.,TRBV10-3,.,TRBJ2-7
CASSSQGFSTDTQYF,TGTGCCAGCAGCTCACAGGGATTCAGCACAGATACGCAGTATTTT,.,TRBV7-3,.,TRBJ2-3
CASSPLRDSYGYTF,TGTGCCAGCTCACCTCTTCGGGACAGCTATGGCTACACCTTC,few,TRBV18,TRBD1,TRBJ1-2
CAISEVETDTQYF,TGTGCCATCAGTGAAGTGGAGACAGATACGCAGTATTTT,few,TRBV10-3,.,TRBJ2-3
CSVVLAGGILDTQYF,TGCAGCGTTGTCCTAGCGGGGGGGATTCTGGATACGCAGTATTTT,few,TRBV29-1,TRBD2,TRBJ2-3
CASSNRGPYNEQFF,TGTGCCAGCAGCAACAGGGGGCCCTACAATGAGCAGTTCTTC,.,TRBV27,TRBD1,TRBJ2-1
CASSLHLRQSSYNEQFF,TGTGCCAGCAGCCTCCATCTGCGGCAGAGCTCCTACAATGAGCAGTTCTTC,.,TRBV9,.,TRBJ2-1
CSALETGFGEAFF,TGCAGCGCACTAGAGACAGGGTTTGGTGAAGCTTTCTTT,.,TRBV29-1,TRBD1,TRBJ1-1
CASSPPGQGPYEQYF,TGTGCCAGCAGTCCCCCGGGACAGGGGCCCTACGAGCAGTACTTC,few,TRBV28,TRBD1,TRBJ2-7
CASSYSGRYRQFF,TGTGCCAGCAGTTATAGCGGGAGATACCGTCAGTTCTTC,.,TRBV6-5,TRBD2,TRBJ2-1
CASSRNRAADTQYF,TGTGCCAGCAGCCGAAACAGGGCGGCAGATACGCAGTATTTT,.,TRBV7-2,.,TRBJ2-3
CASSLVGTVDTGELFF,TGTGCCAGCAGCTTGGTAGGGACAGTCGACACCGGGGAGCTGTTTTTT,few,TRBV5-6,TRBD1,TRBJ2-2
CASSGRGYNEQFF,TGTGCCAGCAGCGGGAGGGGGTACAATGAGCAGTTCTTC,few,TRBV2,TRBD2,TRBJ2-1
CASRPLDSYSPLHF,TGTGCCAGCAGACCGTTGGACAGTTATTCACCCCTCCACTTT,.,TRBV6-1,.,TRBJ1-6
CASSPAQGTEAFF,TGTGCCAGCTCACCCGCCCAGGGAACTGAAGCTTTCTTT,many,TRBV18,.,TRBJ1-1
CASSPPTPGQGGSYEQYF,TGTGCCAGCTCACCTCCGACACCTGGACAGGGAGGGTCCTACGAGCAGTACTTC,.,TRBV18,.,TRBJ2-7
CAWSKGIYEQYF,TGTGCCTGGAGTAAGGGGATCTACGAGCAGTACTTC,.,TRBV30,.,TRBJ2-7
CAWKRPEVGAQPQHF,TGTGCCTGGAAGCGTCCAGAAGTGGGAGCTCAGCCCCAGCATTTT,.,TRBV30,.,TRBJ1-5
CASSPRGGTSYNEQFF,TGTGCCAGCTCACCCCGCGGGGGGACCTCCTACAATGAGCAGTTCTTC,.,TRBV18,TRBD2,TRBJ2-1
CASSQRRAGEVTGELFF,TGCGCCAGCAGCCAACGCCGGGCAGGGGAAGTAACCGGGGAGCTGTTTTTT,once,TRBV4-3,.,TRBJ2-2
CASSLGPGIYGQYF,TGCGCCAGCAGCTTGGGACCCGGGATATACGGGCAGTACTTC,.,TRBV5-1,.,TRBJ2-7
CASSIDSYQPQHF,TGTGCCAGCAGTATCGACAGCTATCAGCCCCAGCATTTT,few,TRBV5-4,.,TRBJ1-5
CASSLFTRGLQPQHF,TGTGCCAGCAGTTTATTTACCAGGGGGCTTCAGCCCCAGCATTTT,.,TRBV28,TRBD1,TRBJ1-5
CASSFGTDNQPQHF,TGCGCCAGCAGCTTCGGGACAGACAATCAGCCCCAGCATTTT,.,TRBV5-1,TRBD1,TRBJ1-5
CATSRDPGVFNEQFF,TGTGCCACCAGCAGAGACCCGGGGGTCTTCAATGAGCAGTTCTTC,.,TRBV15,.,TRBJ2-1
CASSLLAGVSYNEQFF,TGTGCCAGCAGCCTACTAGCGGGAGTATCCTACAATGAGCAGTTCTTC,few,TRBV11-2,TRBD2,TRBJ2-1
CASSPRSPGLVGEQFF,TGTGCCAGCAGCCCCCGGTCCCCCGGGTTGGTTGGAGAGCAGTTCTTC,.,TRBV7-6,.,TRBJ2-1
CASSLRDYNEQFF,TGTGCCAGCAGCTTACGGGACTACAATGAGCAGTTCTTC,once,TRBV7-6,.,TRBJ2-1
CASSPTGIQRYTF,TGTGCCAGTAGCCCAACAGGGATTCAGCGCTACACCTTC,.,TRBV19,.,TRBJ1-2
CASSSKSTGSGANVLTF,TGCGCCAGCAGCTCCAAATCGACAGGCTCTGGGGCCAACGTCCTGACTTTC,.,TRBV5-1,.,TRBJ2-6
CASSPDRGRKANEKLFF,TGTGCCAGCAGTCCGGACAGGGGGCGGAAGGCTAATGAAAAACTGTTTTTT,.,TRBV2,TRBD1,TRBJ1-4
CASSLGTGYNSPLHF,TGCGCCAGCAGCCTTGGGACAGGCTATAATTCACCCCTCCACTTT,.,TRBV5-1,TRBD1,TRBJ1-6
CASRPTGVAKNIQYF,TGTGCCAGTAGGCCCACAGGGGTGGCCAAAAACATTCAGTACTTC,.,TRBV19,TRBD1,TRBJ2-4
CASSFSLSYEQYF,TGTGCCAGCAGTTTCTCCCTCTCCTACGAGCAGTACTTC,.,TRBV28,.,TRBJ2-7
CASRRTSGSTDTQYF,TGTGCCAGCCGAAGGACTAGCGGGAGCACAGATACGCAGTATTTT,once,TRBV18,TRBD2,TRBJ2-3
CASSQSRWSNTEAFF,TGCGCCAGCAGTCAATCCCGGTGGTCGAACACTGAAGCTTTCTTT,.,TRBV23-1,.,TRBJ1-1
CASSLVGQGDTEAFF,TGCGCCAGCAGCTTGGTTGGACAGGGGGACACTGAAGCTTTCTTT,once,TRBV5-1,TRBD1,TRBJ1-1
CASSPTPRGREKLFF,TGTGCCAGCAGCCCCACCCCGAGGGGGCGCGAAAAACTGTTTTTT,few,TRBV11-2,TRBD1,TRBJ1-4
CASSSSGGGEQYF,TGTGCCAGCAGCTCTAGCGGGGGCGGGGAGCAGTACTTC,.,TRBV4-2,TRBD2,TRBJ2-7